These 13 T cell receptor beta chains were all obtained from the same sample, sequenced in a study of cytomegalovirus exposure and HLA in healthy donors. The PCR ran on 60 Vbeta and 13 Jbeta primers. The table came from immunoSEQ multiplex PCR; TCRdb's copy has only in-frame clones and leaves some out. The table lists 200,000 to 250,000 clones, 79% of them singletons. The sequenced sample was PBMCs. The receptors shown here come from a man aged 45 to 65 in good health and CMV-seronegative.

DNA of the CDR3: TGTGCCAGTAGTAAAACTAGCACAGATACGCAGTATTTT. Amino acid sequence: CASSKTSTDTQYF. The chain carries TRBV19 and TRBJ2-3; no clear D gene. CDR1 is LNHDA and CDR2 is SQIVND in the germline V gene (reference sequence). This CDR3 has 13 amino acids. Trimming left V 4 bases short and J 0 bases short, with 5 bases between. Together with reference TRBV19 and TRBJ2-3, the CDR3 gives the full variable domain: DGGITQSPKYLFRKEGQNVTLSCEQNLNHDAMYWYRQDPGQGLRLIYYSQIVNDFQKGDIAEGYSVSREKKESFPLTVTSAQKNPTAFYLCASSKTSTDTQYFGPGTRLTVL.

This chain uses TRBV15 with TRBJ2-7; 11 bases are a match to TRBD1. V lost 4 bases to trimming and J lost 6 bases; unmatched junction nucleotides: 2. Germline CDR1 reads LNHNV; CDR2 reads YYDKDF (reference sequence). The CDR3 runs to 13 residues. CDR3 in amino acids: CATSKGQGGEQYF. Here the CDR3 DNA reads TGTGCCACCAGCAAGGGACAGGGGGGCGAGCAGTACTTC.

The chain has TRBV6-4 and TRBJ1-5, with a possible D match to TRBD1 (5 bases). Germline V gene lookup returns CDR1 MRHNA and CDR2 SNTAGT. The V gene lost 5 bases and the J gene lost 1 base, with 12 bases spanning the gap. The CDR3 is 15 amino acids. The chain's CDR3 is CASSIQGGSNQPQHF. The CDR3 DNA follows: TGTGCCAGCAGTATCCAGGGAGGAAGCAATCAGCCCCAGCATTTT.

The chain is built from TRBV27 and TRBJ2-1; D unresolved. V lost 4 bases, J lost 0 bases, and 7 bases lay in between. CDR3 length: 14 residues. Germline CDR1 and CDR2: MNHEY and SMNVEV (reference sequence). The CDR3 nucleotides read TGTGCCAGCAGTTACAGTGTCTCCTACAATGAGCAGTTCTTC. Translating it yields CASSYSVSYNEQFF.

The chain links TRBV18 to TRBJ2-7; 10 bases are a match to TRBD1. Germline assignment: CDR1 KGHSH and CDR2 LQKENI. The CDR3 extends over 16 amino acids. Trimming removed 3 bases from V and 4 bases from J; junction bases left unmatched: 9. CDR3 region: CASSPGVRQGAYEQYF. The CDR3 DNA reads TGTGCCAGCTCACCGGGGGTCCGACAGGGGGCTTACGAGCAGTACTTC.

The chain has TRBV21-1 and TRBJ2-5; TRBD2 is the table's D call and was not checked against the DNA. TRBV21-1 is tagged as a pseudogene. The CDR3 spans 14 residues. The CDR3 is CASSTRLLQETQYF. The CDR3 DNA reads as TGTGCCAGCAGCACCCGACTGCTCCAAGAGACCCAGTACTTC.

The chain is built from TRBV19 and TRBJ1-1; TRBD1 matches at 8 bases. J gave up 3 bases and V 8 bases, and 5 bases lay outside the gene matches. Germline loops: CDR1 LNHDA, CDR2 SQIVND (reference sequence). The CDR3 extends over 13 amino acids. In DNA, the CDR3 is TGTGCCAGTCTTGGACAGGGCCACACTGAAGCTTTCTTT. Its translation: CASLGQGHTEAFF.

A single count supports this clone. The J gene is TRBJ2-5, the V gene TRBV5-4, with TRBD1 matching over 7 bases. The end of the DNA fits TRBJ2-7 better, so the J call may be wrong. The length of the CDR3 is 14 residues. Germline lookup yields CDR1 SGHNT and CDR2 YYREEE (reference sequence). CDR3 bases: TGTGCCAGCAGCTGGACAGGTAGCTCCTACGAGCAGTACTTC. This codes for CASSWTGSSYEQYF.

This clone was seen more than once but under ten times. This chain connects TRBV5-1 to TRBJ1-2, with 9 bases matching TRBD1. Trimming removed 4 bases from V and 3 bases from J; junction bases left unmatched: 7. Germline CDR1 SGHRS, CDR2 YFSETQ. There are 15 residues in the CDR3. CDR3 in amino acids: CASSPRQGGDYGYTF. The CDR3 nucleotides are TGCGCCAGCAGCCCGCGACAGGGGGGGGACTATGGCTACACCTTC.

There are a few counts of this clone. This chain uses TRBV7-8 with TRBJ2-4; possible D gene TRBD2, 7 bases. This CDR3 contains 15 residues. Germline V gene sequence: CDR1 SGHVS, CDR2 FQNEAQ. Trimming took 1 base from V and 6 from J, leaving 13 bases between them. The CDR3, as DNA: TGTGCCAGCAGCTTAGAGGGGGGGTGGGTAAACATTCAGTACTTC. Amino acid sequence: CASSLEGGWVNIQYF.

This chain connects TRBV7-2 to TRBJ2-1, with 7 bases that match TRBD2. The V gene end was trimmed by 1 base and the J gene end by 3 bases; junction bases not matched to a gene: 6. The germline CDR1 and CDR2 sequences are SGHTA and FQGNSA. The CDR3 extends over 16 amino acids. CDR3 DNA: TGTGCCAGCAGCTTAGGCGGGAGAGGGGTCTACAATGAGCAGTTCTTC. The encoded protein is CASSLGGRGVYNEQFF. Full variable domain (outside the CDR3, taken from reference TRBV7-2 and TRBJ2-1): GAGVSQSPSNKVTEKGKDVELRCDPISGHTALYWYRQSLGQGLEFLIYFQGNSAPDKSGLPSDRFSAERTGGSVSTLTIQRTQQEDSAVYLCASSLGGRGVYNEQFFGPGTRLTVL.

The gene calls are TRBV5-1 and TRBJ1-1; D gene unclear. Per germline, CDR1 SGHRS and CDR2 YFSETQ. The CDR3 is made up of 11 amino acids. V shed 4 bases and J shed 10 bases, with 11 bases lying between them. Here the CDR3 reads CASSLESVAFF. In DNA, the CDR3 is TGCGCCAGCAGCCTCGAGTCGGTAGCTTTCTTT.

The chain links TRBV30 to TRBJ2-1; a weak D match, TRBD2 (6 bases). The V gene lost 5 bases and the J gene lost 5 bases, with 16 bases spanning the gap. The CDR3 covers 14 residues. Germline CDR1 is GTSNPN and CDR2 is SVGIG (reference sequence). CDR3 nucleotides: TGTGCCTGGTCAATTGGTAAGCGGGACAATGAGCAGTTCTTC. This encodes CAWSIGKRDNEQFF.